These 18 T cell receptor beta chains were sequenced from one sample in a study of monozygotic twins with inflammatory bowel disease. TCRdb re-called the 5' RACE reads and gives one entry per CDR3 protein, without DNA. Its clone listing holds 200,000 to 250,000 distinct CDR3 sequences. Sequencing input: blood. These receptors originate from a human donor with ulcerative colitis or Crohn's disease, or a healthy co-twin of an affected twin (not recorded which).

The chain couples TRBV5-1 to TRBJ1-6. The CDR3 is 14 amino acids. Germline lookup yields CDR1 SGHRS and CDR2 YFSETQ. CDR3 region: CASSLGDVEAPLHF.

The CDR3: CASSPRRGLGGYTF. The V and J genes are TRBV11-2 and TRBJ1-2; the D call from TCRdb, TRBD1, cannot be confirmed without DNA. The CDR3 is 14 residues long. Germline-derived CDR1 and CDR2 are SGHAT and FQNNGV.

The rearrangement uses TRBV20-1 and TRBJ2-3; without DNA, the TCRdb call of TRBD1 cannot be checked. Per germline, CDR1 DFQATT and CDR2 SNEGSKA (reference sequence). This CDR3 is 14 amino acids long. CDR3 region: CSAKQGGESDTQYF.

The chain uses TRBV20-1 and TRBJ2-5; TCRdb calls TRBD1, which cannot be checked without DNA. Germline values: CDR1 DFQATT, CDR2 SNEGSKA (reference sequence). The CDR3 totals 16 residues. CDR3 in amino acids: CSARGGIEGTQETQYF.

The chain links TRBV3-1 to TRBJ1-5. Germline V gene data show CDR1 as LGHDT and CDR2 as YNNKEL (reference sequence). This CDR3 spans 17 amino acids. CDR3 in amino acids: CASSQGPGPYSNQPQHF.

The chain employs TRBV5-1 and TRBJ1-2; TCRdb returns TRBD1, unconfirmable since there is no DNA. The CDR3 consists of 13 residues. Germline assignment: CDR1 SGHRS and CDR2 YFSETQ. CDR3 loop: CASSLQEFYGYTF.

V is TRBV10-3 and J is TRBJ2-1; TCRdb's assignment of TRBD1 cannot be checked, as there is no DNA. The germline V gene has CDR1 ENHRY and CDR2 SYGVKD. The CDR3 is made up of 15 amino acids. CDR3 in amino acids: CAISERDRGYNEQFF.

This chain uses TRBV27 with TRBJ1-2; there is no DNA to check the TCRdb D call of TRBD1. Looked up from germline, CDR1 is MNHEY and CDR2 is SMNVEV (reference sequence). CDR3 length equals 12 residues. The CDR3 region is CASSSQGAGYTF.

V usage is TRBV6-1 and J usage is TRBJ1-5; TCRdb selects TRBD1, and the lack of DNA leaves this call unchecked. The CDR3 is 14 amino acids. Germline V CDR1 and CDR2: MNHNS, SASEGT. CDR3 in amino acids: CASRRTGGNQPQHF.

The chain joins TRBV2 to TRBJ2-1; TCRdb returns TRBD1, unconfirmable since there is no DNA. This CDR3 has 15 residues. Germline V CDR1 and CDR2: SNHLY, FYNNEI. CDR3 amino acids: CASKSDRFENNEQFF. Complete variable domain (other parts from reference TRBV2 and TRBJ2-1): EPEVTQTPSHQVTQMGQEVILRCVPISNHLYFYWYRQILGQKVEFLVSFYNNEISEKSEIFDDQFSVERPDGSNFTLKIRSTKLEDSAMYFCASKSDRFENNEQFFGPGTRLTVL.

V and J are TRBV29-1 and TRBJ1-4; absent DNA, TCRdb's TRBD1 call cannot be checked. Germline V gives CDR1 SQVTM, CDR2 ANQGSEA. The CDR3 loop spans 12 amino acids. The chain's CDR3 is CSVEQGGEKLFF.

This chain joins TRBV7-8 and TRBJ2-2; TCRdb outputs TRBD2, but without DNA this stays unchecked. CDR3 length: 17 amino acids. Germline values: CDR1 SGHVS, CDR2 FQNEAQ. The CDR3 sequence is CASSVRSQRGGTGELFF.

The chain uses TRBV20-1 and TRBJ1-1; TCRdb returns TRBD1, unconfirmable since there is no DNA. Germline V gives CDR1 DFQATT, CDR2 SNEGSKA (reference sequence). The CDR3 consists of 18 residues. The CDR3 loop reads CSANPLRDRVAPNTEAFF.

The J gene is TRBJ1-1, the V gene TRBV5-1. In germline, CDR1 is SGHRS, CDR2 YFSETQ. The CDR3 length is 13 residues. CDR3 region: CASKMPGKTEAFF.

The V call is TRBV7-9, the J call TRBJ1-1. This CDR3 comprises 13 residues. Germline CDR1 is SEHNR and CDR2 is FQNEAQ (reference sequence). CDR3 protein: CASSSQGLLEAFF.

The CDR3 loop reads CASSLIGSPNSPLHF. The chain carries TRBV7-9 and TRBJ1-6. Per germline, CDR1 SEHNR and CDR2 FQNEAQ (reference sequence). The CDR3 loop spans 15 amino acids.

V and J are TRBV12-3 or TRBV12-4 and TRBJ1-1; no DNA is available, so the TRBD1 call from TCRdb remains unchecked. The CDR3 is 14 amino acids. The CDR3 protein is CASSWGPGSTEAFF.

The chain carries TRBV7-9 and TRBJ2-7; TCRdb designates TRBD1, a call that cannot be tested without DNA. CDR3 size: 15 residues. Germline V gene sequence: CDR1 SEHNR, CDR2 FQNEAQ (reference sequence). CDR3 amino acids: CASSLGGRGRMEQYF.